A single sample gave rise to the 11 T cell receptor beta chains below, sequenced in a study of blood T cell repertoires in COVID-19. Measured with immunoSEQ multiplex PCR; TCRdb has only the in-frame clones, and not every one. The data contain about 100,000 clones, just under 80% of them singletons. Material: peripheral blood. The receptor source for this set is a man aged 70 or older with active or convalescent COVID-19.

This clone was seen only a few times. The chain links TRBV4-2 to TRBJ2-7, with 7 bases that match TRBD2. Germline lookup yields CDR1 LGHNA and CDR2 YNFKEQ. This CDR3 region has 16 residues. V lost 2 bases, J lost 4 bases, and 11 bases stayed unmatched. This CDR3 is CASSQTTGGIPYEQYF. Written as DNA, the CDR3 is TGTGCCAGCAGCCAAACCACCGGGGGGATCCCTTACGAGCAGTACTTC.

The V and J genes are TRBV5-1 and TRBJ2-7, with 7 nucleotides matching TRBD1. The J segment lost 3 bases and the V segment lost 2 bases, leaving 2 bases of the junction unmatched. CDR3 length: 13 amino acids. The germline V gene encodes CDR1 SGHRS and CDR2 YFSETQ. The CDR3 nucleotides are TGCGCCAGCAGCTTAACAGGGGTCTACGAGCAGTACTTC. Translated, it gives CASSLTGVYEQYF.

This chain connects TRBV3-1 (or the pseudogene TRBV3-2) to TRBJ2-1; tentative D call: TRBD2 (5 bases). Trimming took off 4 bases at V and 2 bases at J, with 12 bases between the two ends. The CDR3 length is 15 residues. Germline V gene sequence: CDR1 LGHDT, CDR2 YNNKEL (reference sequence). The CDR3 spells CASSLIATPYNEQFF. Written as DNA, the CDR3 is TGTGCCAGCAGCCTCATAGCGACCCCCTACAATGAGCAGTTCTTC.

The chain links TRBV6-2 or TRBV6-3 to TRBJ1-2; maybe TRBD1 (5 bases). This CDR3 is 15 amino acids long. Germline V gene data show CDR1 as MNHEY and CDR2 as SVGEGT. The V end lost 4 bases, the J end lost 1 base, and 13 bases lay between the germline ends. DNA for the CDR3: TGTGCCAGCAGTTTTTCGGGCAGGGATAACTATGGCTACACCTTC. It yields the protein CASSFSGRDNYGYTF.

The chain combines TRBV24-1 with TRBJ1-2; D is ambiguous. CDR1 is KGHDR, CDR2 SFDVKD, per germline. The CDR3 runs 14 residues. V was trimmed by 5 bases and J by 3 bases, leaving 12 bases between them. CDR3 sequence: CATSASVGDYGYTF. CDR3 sequence (DNA): TGTGCCACCAGTGCGTCCGTCGGGGACTATGGCTACACCTTC.

This clone was seen only once. The rearrangement uses TRBV11-2 and TRBJ2-3; possibly TRBD2 for D (6 bases). Germline V gene sequence: CDR1 SGHAT, CDR2 FQNNGV. The CDR3 has 14 residues. V lost 7 bases, J lost 4 bases, and 15 bases lay in between. CDR3: CASNPWRAADTQYF. The CDR3 DNA reads as TGTGCCAGCAACCCTTGGAGGGCCGCAGATACGCAGTATTTT.

This clone was seen only a few times. The chain uses TRBV3-1 (or the pseudogene TRBV3-2) and TRBJ1-3; the D is unclear. Trimming cost V 3 bases and J 0 bases, with 6 bases left between them. The CDR3 covers 14 residues. Germline CDR1 LGHDT, CDR2 YNNKEL (reference sequence). The DNA for the CDR3 is TGTGCCAGCAGCCAGAGAACCTCTGGAAACACCATATATTTT. The encoded protein is CASSQRTSGNTIYF.

The CDR3 DNA is TGTGCCAGCAGTTATCCGACAGGGGGAACTGGCTACACCTTC. It codes for CASSYPTGGTGYTF. The chain carries TRBV6-6 and TRBJ1-2; 9 nucleotides match TRBD1. Unmatched junction bases numbered 6, after V lost 3 bases and J lost 7 bases. CDR3 length equals 14 residues. The germline CDR1 and CDR2 sequences are MNHNY and SVGAGI (reference sequence).

The chain has TRBV9 and TRBJ2-3; 8 nucleotides align to TRBD2. This CDR3 is 15 amino acids long. The V segment lost 0 bases and the J segment 6 bases; nucleotides outside the gene matches: 6. The germline CDR1 and CDR2 sequences are SGDLS and YYNGEE. The CDR3 DNA follows: TGTGCCAGCAGCGTAGCGGGGGGGCCATCGGATACGCAGTATTTT. Translating it yields CASSVAGGPSDTQYF.

V gene TRBV6-5 combines with J gene TRBJ2-2; 9 bases line up with TRBD1. CDR3 length equals 14 residues. Germline CDR1 is MNHEY and CDR2 is SVGAGI. Germline trimming cut 6 bases from V and 3 bases from J; bases unmatched to any gene: 2. The DNA of the CDR3 is TGTGCCAGCAGCCGGACAGGGGACACCGGGGAGCTGTTTTTT. It encodes CASSRTGDTGELFF.

The chain joins TRBV24-1 to TRBJ2-7, with 7 bases identical to TRBD1. Germline CDR1 KGHDR, CDR2 SFDVKD. The CDR3 covers 15 residues. Trimming at V came to 3 bases and at J to 4 bases, leaving 8 bases not matched to a gene. CDR3 loop: CATSDPRAGGYEQYF. The CDR3 coding sequence is TGTGCCACCAGTGATCCACGGGCAGGGGGATACGAGCAGTACTTC.